The rows below give T cell receptor beta chains drawn from one sample of a study of blood T cell repertoires in COVID-19. Using immunoSEQ multiplex PCR, the repertoire was profiled, and TCRdb retains in-frame clones only, with some absent. Of tens of thousands of clones in the sample, around 90% were seen once. The material sequenced was peripheral blood. The receptors stem from a man aged 50 to 59 with COVID-19, enrolled during active disease. Each CDR3 is given with its conserved first and last residue. The D gene is left open where the match is weak. The size entry is marked missing in some rows and otherwise reads once, few, many or a size class.

CDR3 protein	CDR3 DNA	D gene	clone size	V gene	J gene
CASSSSTGPEQYF	TGTGCCAGCAGCTCCTCGACAGGGCCCGAGCAGTACTTC	TRBD1	once	TRBV7-9	TRBJ2-7
CASSGWTGLNQPQHF	TGTGCCAGCAGTGGATGGACAGGTCTTAATCAGCCCCAGCATTTT	TRBD1	-	TRBV2	TRBJ1-5
CASSVGGQYTDTQYF	TGTGCCAGCAGCGTAGGAGGACAGTACACAGATACGCAGTATTTT	-	-	TRBV9	TRBJ2-3
CASSYGGAGGHQPQHF	TGTGCCAGCAGTTACGGCGGGGCGGGGGGGCATCAGCCCCAGCATTTT	-	once	TRBV6-5	TRBJ1-5
CASSPLAVLYNEQFF	TGTGCCAGCAGTCCCCTAGCGGTACTCTACAATGAGCAGTTCTTC	TRBD2	-	TRBV28	TRBJ2-1
CSVVERQDDEAFF	TGCAGCGTTGTCGAGAGACAGGATGATGAAGCTTTCTTT	-	-	TRBV29-1	TRBJ1-1
CATSDPGHSYGYTF	TGTGCCACCAGTGATCCCGGACACTCCTATGGCTACACCTTC	-	-	TRBV24-1	TRBJ1-2
CASRTGGDYYYGYTF	TGTGCCAGCCGGACAGGGGGCGACTACTACTATGGCTACACCTTC	TRBD1	-	TRBV28	TRBJ1-2
CASSQDLTVYGYTF	TGCGCCAGCAGCCAAGATCTGACAGTCTATGGCTACACCTTC	-	-	TRBV4-3	TRBJ1-2
CASSPTVTGELFF	TGTGCCAGCAGCCCGACAGTAACCGGGGAGCTGTTTTTT	-	-	TRBV9	TRBJ2-2
CASSLGGGGTGYGYTF	TGTGCCAGCAGCTTAGGGGGGGGTGGGACAGGCTATGGCTACACCTTC	TRBD1	-	TRBV7-2	TRBJ1-2